This is a list of T cell receptor beta chains from one sample in a study of T cells after yellow fever vaccination. TCRdb called the 5' RACE reads again in MiXCR, with one record for every CDR3 protein. This sample has tens of thousands of distinct CDR3 sequences, with under 9.5% found just once. Sequenced here: CD8+ T cells sorted from PBMCs, sampled about 10 days after the first yellow fever vaccination. These receptors were taken from a man aged 18 to 35 who received the YFV17D yellow fever vaccine. The CDR3 runs from the conserved cysteine through the conserved F or W.

>TRBJ1-2|TRBV7-9
CASSLAYGVYGYTF
>TRBJ1-2|TRBV12-3/TRBV12-4
CASSSPQLGGHNYGYTF
>TRBJ2-1|TRBV5-6
CASSLPARSSYNEQFF
>TRBJ1-1|TRBV4-1
CASSQARQGDTEAFF
>TRBJ1-1|TRBV4-1
CASSQVSTEAFF
>TRBJ2-3|TRBV4-3
CASSQDLTGGFLNTQYF
>TRBJ1-2|TRBV19
CASKYGSSRPTF
>TRBJ2-1|TRBV7-6
CASSPSLLAGSEQFF
>TRBJ1-2|TRBV27
CASRGQEYHGGYTF
>TRBJ1-1|TRBV19
CASRSAGPYTEAFF
>TRBJ2-1|TRBV7-3
CASSSAPRGHGFNEQFF
>TRBJ2-7|TRBV5-1
CASSGTTGPRQYF
>TRBJ1-4|TRBV14
CASSQAGTGGGDEKLFF
>TRBJ1-4|TRBV27
CASSLQARREKLFF
>TRBJ2-6|TRBV9
CASSLQGKANVLTF
>TRBJ2-5|TRBV29-1
CSVDYSEETQYF
>TRBJ1-1|TRBV15
CATSREGTGGATEAFF
>TRBJ1-2|TRBV5-8
CASSLWRTFYGYTF
>TRBJ1-1|TRBV7-9
CASSRGQGRTEAFF
>TRBJ2-3|TRBV4-2
CASSPTPTSGAADTQYF
>TRBJ2-3|TRBV5-1
CASSLVPGGSKNTQYF
>TRBJ2-1|TRBV30
CAWSSSSINEQFF
>TRBJ2-6|TRBV11-2
CASSRKRSGALALGANVLTF
>TRBJ2-7|TRBV20-1
CSARTANSYEQYF
>TRBJ2-1|TRBV4-2
CASSQTEGNNEQFF
>TRBJ2-3|TRBV4-2
CASSRIPLAGNTDTQYF
>TRBJ1-6|TRBV7-2
CASSWARSGSPLHF
>TRBJ2-2|TRBV2
CATEIGGAGELFF
>TRBJ2-7|TRBV27
CASSLTGGPYEQYF
>TRBJ2-2|TRBV4-1
CASSQVAGSEAGELFF
>TRBJ2-7|TRBV7-9
CASRESGGGEQYF
>TRBJ2-7|TRBV4-1
CASSPGEHEQYF
>TRBJ2-7|TRBV4-3
CASSQDGGFRGEQYF
>TRBJ2-5|TRBV13
CASRISGGVETQYF
>TRBJ1-6|TRBV9
CASSVFDSPLHF
>TRBJ2-1|TRBV7-3
CASSPGNERFF
>TRBJ2-3|TRBV12-3/TRBV12-4
CASRSGTRTDTQYF
>TRBJ2-3|TRBV29-1
CSVEVDSRTDTQYF
>TRBJ1-2|TRBV9
CASSGTGTGSYYGYTF